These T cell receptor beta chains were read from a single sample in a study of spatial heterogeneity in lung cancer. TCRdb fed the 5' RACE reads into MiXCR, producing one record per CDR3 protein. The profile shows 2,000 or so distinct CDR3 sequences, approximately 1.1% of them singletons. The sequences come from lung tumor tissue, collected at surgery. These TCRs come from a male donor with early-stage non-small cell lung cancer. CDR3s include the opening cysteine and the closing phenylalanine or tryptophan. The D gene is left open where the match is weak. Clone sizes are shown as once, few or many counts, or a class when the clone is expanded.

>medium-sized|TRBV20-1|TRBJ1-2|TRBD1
CSARETGQGSYGYTF
TGCAGTGCTAGAGAAACGGGACAGGGGTCCTATGGCTACACCTTC
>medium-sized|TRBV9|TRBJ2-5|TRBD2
CASSVGTSGGQETQYF
TGTGCCAGCAGCGTAGGGACTAGCGGGGGCCAAGAGACCCAGTACTTC
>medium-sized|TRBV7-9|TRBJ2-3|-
CASSLGTDTQYF
TGTGCCAGCAGCTTGGGCACAGATACGCAGTATTTT
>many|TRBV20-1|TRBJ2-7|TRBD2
CSAWTSGLYEQYF
TGCAGTGCTTGGACTAGCGGCCTCTACGAGCAGTACTTC
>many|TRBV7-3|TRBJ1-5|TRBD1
CASSETGGFNQPQHF
TGTGCCAGCAGCGAGACAGGGGGGTTCAATCAGCCCCAGCATTTT
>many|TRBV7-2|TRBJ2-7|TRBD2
CASSLVGGRSGYEQYF
TGTGCCAGCAGCTTAGTAGGCGGGAGGAGCGGTTACGAGCAGTACTTC
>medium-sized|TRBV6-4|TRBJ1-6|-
CASSGQTNSPLHF
TGTGCCAGCAGTGGACAGACTAATTCACCCCTCCACTTT
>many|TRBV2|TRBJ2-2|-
CASSERNAIDHSNSGNTGELFF
TGTGCCAGCAGTGAACGGAACGCAATCGACCACTCGAATAGCGGGAACACCGGGGAGCTGTTTTTT
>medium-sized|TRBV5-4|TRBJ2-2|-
CASSFKAGRGVTGELFF
TGTGCCAGCAGCTTTAAAGCCGGCAGGGGAGTGACCGGGGAGCTGTTTTTT
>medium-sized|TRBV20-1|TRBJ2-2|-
CSASGAANTGELFF
TGCAGTGCTTCCGGGGCCGCGAACACCGGGGAGCTGTTTTTT
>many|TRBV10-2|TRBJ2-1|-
CASSESRSEGEQFF
TGCGCCAGCAGTGAATCCCGGTCGGAAGGGGAGCAGTTCTTC
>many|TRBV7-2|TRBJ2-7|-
CASSFYWGSPYEQYF
TGTGCCAGCAGCTTTTATTGGGGTTCCCCGTACGAGCAGTACTTC
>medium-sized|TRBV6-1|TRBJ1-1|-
CASTPSRLNTEAFF
TGTGCCAGCACCCCTTCTCGATTGAACACTGAAGCTTTCTTT
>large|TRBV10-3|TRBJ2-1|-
CAISESTQSHSGGNEQFF
TGTGCCATCAGTGAGTCGACTCAGTCACACTCCGGGGGCAATGAGCAGTTCTTC
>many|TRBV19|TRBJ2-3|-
CASSVWPPDTQYF
TGTGCCAGTAGTGTATGGCCCCCAGATACGCAGTATTTT
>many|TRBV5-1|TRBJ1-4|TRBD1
CASSFLGTGDATNEKLFF
TGCGCCAGCAGCTTTCTCGGGACAGGCGATGCAACTAATGAAAAACTGTTTTTT
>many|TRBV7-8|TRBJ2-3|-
CASSPFADTQYF
TGTGCCAGCAGCCCCTTCGCAGATACGCAGTATTTT
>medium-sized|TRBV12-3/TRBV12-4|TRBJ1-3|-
CASSLYSSGNTIYF
TGTGCCAGCAGTTTATACTCCTCTGGAAACACCATATATTTT
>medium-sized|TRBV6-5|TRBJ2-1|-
CASRRLTGIEQFF
TGTGCCAGCAGGCGCCTCACAGGAATTGAGCAGTTCTTC
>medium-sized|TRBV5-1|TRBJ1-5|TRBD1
CASSVGQGAGQPQHF
TGCGCCAGCAGCGTGGGACAGGGGGCAGGTCAGCCCCAGCATTTT
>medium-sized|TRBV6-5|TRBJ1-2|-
CASSYGEEANYGYTF
TGTGCCAGCAGTTACGGGGAGGAGGCTAACTATGGCTACACCTTC
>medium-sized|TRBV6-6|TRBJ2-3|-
CASSYSWGSDTQYF
TGTGCCAGCAGTTACTCGTGGGGGTCAGATACGCAGTATTTT
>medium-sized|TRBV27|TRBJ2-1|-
CATEGHNEQFF
TGTGCCACCGAGGGTCACAATGAGCAGTTCTTC
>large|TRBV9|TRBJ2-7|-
CASSSRDRPDGEQYF
TGTGCCAGCAGCTCCCGGGATAGGCCTGACGGGGAGCAGTACTTC
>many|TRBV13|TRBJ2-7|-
CASSLGADEQYF
TGTGCCAGCAGCTTAGGGGCTGACGAGCAGTACTTC
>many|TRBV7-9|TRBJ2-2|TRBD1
CASSRLGTGATGELFF
TGTGCCAGCAGCCGACTAGGGACAGGGGCCACCGGGGAGCTGTTTTTT
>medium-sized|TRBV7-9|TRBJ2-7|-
CASSLGDLREQYF
TGTGCCAGCAGCTTGGGCGATTTGCGCGAGCAGTACTTC
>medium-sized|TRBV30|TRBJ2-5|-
CACFRTVRETQYF
TGTGCCTGCTTCCGCACGGTTAGGGAGACCCAGTACTTC
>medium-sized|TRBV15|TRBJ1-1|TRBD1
CATIEGQGAYAEAFF
TGTGCCACAATCGAGGGACAGGGGGCATATGCTGAAGCTTTCTTT
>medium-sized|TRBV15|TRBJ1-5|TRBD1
CATSTMGQGNQPQHF
TGTGCCACCAGCACTATGGGACAGGGGAATCAGCCCCAGCATTTT
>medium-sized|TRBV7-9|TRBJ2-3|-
CASSFGSSTDTQYF
TGTGCCAGCAGCTTCGGCTCTAGCACAGATACGCAGTATTTT
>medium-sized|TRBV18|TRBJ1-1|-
CASSGLQNPNTEAFF
TGTGCCAGCTCAGGTCTCCAGAACCCGAACACTGAAGCTTTCTTT
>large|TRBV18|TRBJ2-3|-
CASSPPWGGTDTQYF
TGTGCCAGCTCACCACCATGGGGGGGCACAGATACGCAGTATTTT
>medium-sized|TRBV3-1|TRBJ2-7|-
CASSPRRGGISYEQYF
TGTGCCAGCAGCCCCCGCAGGGGAGGGATCTCCTACGAGCAGTACTTC
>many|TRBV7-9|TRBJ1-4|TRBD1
CASSGDRGYEKLFF
TGTGCCAGCAGCGGGGACAGGGGGTATGAAAAACTGTTTTTT
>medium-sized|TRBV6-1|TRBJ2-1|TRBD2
CASNPGGAGEQFF
TGTGCCAGCAATCCCGGGGGGGCCGGTGAGCAGTTCTTC
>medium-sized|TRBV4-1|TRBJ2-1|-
CASSQEGPRRHEQFF
TGCGCCAGCAGCCAAGAAGGTCCGCGGCGGCATGAGCAGTTCTTC
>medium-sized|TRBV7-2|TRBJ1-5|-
CASSLDLGDQPQHF
TGTGCCAGCAGCTTAGATTTGGGTGATCAGCCCCAGCATTTT
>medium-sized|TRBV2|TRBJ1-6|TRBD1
CASSEALGDRENSPLHF
TGTGCCAGCAGTGAAGCGCTCGGCGACAGGGAGAATTCACCCCTCCACTTT
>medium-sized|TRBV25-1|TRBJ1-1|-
CASSEYVRNAEAFF
TGTGCCAGCAGTGAATATGTCCGCAACGCTGAAGCTTTCTTT
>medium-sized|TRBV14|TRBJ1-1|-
CASRWGVNTEAFF
TGTGCCAGCAGGTGGGGAGTGAACACTGAAGCTTTCTTT
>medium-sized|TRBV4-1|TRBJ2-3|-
CASSQAGVDTQYF
TGCGCCAGCAGCCAGGCAGGGGTAGATACGCAGTATTTT
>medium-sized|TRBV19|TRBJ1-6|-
CASSRTAIYNSPLHF
TGTGCCAGTAGTAGGACAGCTATATATAATTCACCCCTCCACTTT
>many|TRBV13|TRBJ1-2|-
CASSPDSIYGYTF
TGTGCCAGCAGCCCCGACAGTATCTATGGCTACACCTTC
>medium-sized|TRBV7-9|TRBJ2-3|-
CASSPRGTTDTQYF
TGTGCCAGCAGCCCGAGGGGGACCACAGATACGCAGTATTTT
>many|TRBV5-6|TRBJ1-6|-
CASSPNSYNSPLHF
TGTGCCAGCAGCCCAAACTCCTATAATTCACCCCTCCACTTT
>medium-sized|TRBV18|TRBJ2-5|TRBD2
CASSPSSGEETQYF
TGTGCCAGCTCACCATCTAGCGGGGAAGAGACCCAGTACTTC
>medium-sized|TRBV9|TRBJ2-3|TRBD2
CASSPPSGVGDTQYF
TGTGCCAGCAGCCCCCCGAGCGGGGTGGGAGATACGCAGTATTTT
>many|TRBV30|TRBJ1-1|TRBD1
CAAQGDTEAFF
TGTGCCGCGCAGGGGGACACTGAAGCTTTCTTT
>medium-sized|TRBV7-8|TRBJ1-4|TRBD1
CASSNSQGVGEKLFF
TGTGCCAGCAGTAACTCACAGGGGGTCGGGGAAAAACTGTTTTTT
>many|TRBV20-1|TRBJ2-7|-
CSARSAGEQYF
TGCAGTGCACGATCAGCCGGGGAGCAGTACTTC
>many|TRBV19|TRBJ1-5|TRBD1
CASSPTGPGEPQHF
TGTGCCAGTAGTCCGACAGGGCCCGGGGAGCCCCAGCATTTT
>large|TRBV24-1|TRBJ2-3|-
CATSDLVDTQYF
TGTGCCACCAGTGATTTAGTCGATACGCAGTATTTT
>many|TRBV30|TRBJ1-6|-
CAWSTNSPLHF
TGTGCCTGGAGTACTAATTCACCCCTCCACTTT